This T cell receptor beta chain was identified in a study of blood T cell repertoires in COVID-19. In the study overall: Samples representing acute and convalescent COVID-19 were sourced from the United States, Italy and Spain. In each case, the material was cDNA or gDNA derived from T cells, B-cell-depleted T cells, or PBMCs.

As handled by the study authors: Researchers report that nucleated cell counts were estimated from reference gene primer amplification. TCRdb's copy holds only in-frame clones and misses some; the assay was immunoSEQ multiplex PCR. V and J calls and clone size follow that table, whereas D and trimming were derived from the DNA. The sample consists of about 57,000 clones, 79% of them appearing once. The germline CDR1 and CDR2 sequences are SGHVS and FNYEAQ. V was shortened by 1 base and J by 3 bases, with 13 bases between the two germline ends. CDR3 length: 15 amino acids. The chain carries TRBV7-6 and TRBJ2-7; D may be TRBD1 (5 bases). This receptor was taken from a human donor in a cohort sampled during active COVID-19. The sequenced sample consisted of peripheral blood. Here the CDR3 reads CASSLGSQGGYEQYF. The CDR3, as DNA: TGTGCCAGCAGCTTAGGGTCTCAGGGCGGCTACGAGCAGTACTTC.